The 19 T cell receptor beta chains in this list originate from one sample, sequenced in a study of T cells in Graves' hyperthyroidism and ophthalmopathy. Amplification yielded TCR beta CDR3 regions, with RNA transcripts as the source. TCR CDR3 underwent first-round RT-PCR with the HTBI primer set. TCRdb re-analysed the multiplex PCR reads in MiXCR, keeping a single row per CDR3 protein. The sample has 550,000 to 800,000 distinct CDR3 sequences; 16% are singletons. The sequenced sample consisted of blood. These receptors were obtained from a man aged 18 to 29 with Graves' hyperthyroidism.

This chain joins TRBV7-2 and TRBJ2-3, with 7 bases fitting TRBD2. V lost 4 bases to trimming and J lost 8 bases; unmatched junction nucleotides: 9. Germline-derived CDR1 and CDR2 are SGHTA and FQGNSA. This CDR3 is built from 14 residues. Written as DNA, the CDR3 is TGTGCCAGCAGCTCCGGGCGGGAGCTAGTTACGCAGTATTTT. This translates into CASSSGRELVTQYF.

This sequence joins TRBV4-1 and TRBJ2-1; a possible D gene is TRBD2 (5 bases). The CDR3 spans 14 residues. Germline values: CDR1 MGHRA, CDR2 YSYEKL. With 1 base removed from V and 5 bases from J, the gap between germline ends came to 9 bases. The CDR3 bases are TGCGCCAGCAGCCAAGCCACAGCGGACAATGAGCAGTTCTTC. Its translation: CASSQATADNEQFF.

This chain connects TRBV6-1 to TRBJ2-1, with 9 bases fitting TRBD2. V shed 4 bases and J 0 bases; nucleotides not matched to a gene: 7. The CDR3 is 17 residues long. CDR1 and CDR2 (germline): MNHNS, SASEGT. CDR3 region: CASSAMAGGYSYNEQFF. In nucleotides, the CDR3 is TGTGCCAGCAGTGCAATGGCGGGAGGGTACTCCTACAATGAGCAGTTCTTC.

This clonotype was picked up a small number of times. This chain joins TRBV12-3 or TRBV12-4 and TRBJ2-2; no firm D call. Trimming took 2 bases from V and 6 from J, leaving 10 bases between them. This CDR3 is 14 amino acids long. The CDR3 DNA is TGTGCCAGCAGTTTATTGAGTCCGGCCGGGGAGCTGTTTTTT. It encodes CASSLLSPAGELFF.

The rearrangement uses TRBV12-5 and TRBJ2-1, with D possibly TRBD2 on 6 matching bases. The V gene lost 5 bases and the J gene lost 1 base, with 15 bases spanning the gap. Germline V gene lookup returns CDR1 LGHNT and CDR2 FRNRAP. CDR3 length equals 16 residues. The CDR3 loop reads CASGPGAGPSYNEQFF. The DNA for the CDR3 is TGTGCTAGTGGTCCGGGAGCCGGTCCATCCTACAATGAGCAGTTCTTC.

The chain is built from TRBV28 and TRBJ1-5; 9 positions agree with TRBD1. The length of the CDR3 is 16 residues. The germline CDR1 and CDR2 sequences are MDHEN and SYDVKM. With 4 bases clipped from V and 2 bases from J, the junction kept 6 bases outside the gene matches. CDR3 bases: TGTGCCAGCAGTTCACAGGGGGCAAGGGGCAATCAGCCCCAGCATTTT. This sequence encodes CASSSQGARGNQPQHF.

This clonotype was seen more than once but under ten times. This rearrangement joins TRBV7-9 to TRBJ1-2; 8 nucleotides agree with TRBD1. This CDR3 spans 15 amino acids. Germline V gene data show CDR1 as SEHNR and CDR2 as FQNEAQ (reference sequence). The V segment lost 4 bases and the J segment 7 bases; nucleotides outside the gene matches: 11. The CDR3 is CASSSPQGARGGYTF. DNA of the CDR3: TGTGCCAGCAGCTCACCCCAGGGGGCACGAGGTGGCTACACCTTC.

This clonotype was counted only a few times. This may come from a read error, since a much larger clone is one base off. The chain recombines TRBV28 with TRBJ2-1; perhaps TRBD2 as D (5 bases). The germline gives CDR1 MDHEN, CDR2 SYDVKM. This CDR3 region has 16 residues. The CDR3 DNA reads as TGTGCCAGCAGTTCCGCCCTGCGGGCCTACTACAATAAGCAGTTCTTC. Its protein product is CASSSALRAYYNKQFF.

The chain carries TRBV20-1 and TRBJ2-1; D gene unclear. Germline V gene data show CDR1 as DFQATT and CDR2 as SNEGSKA (reference sequence). This CDR3 is 15 amino acids long. V was clipped by 1 base and J by 4 bases, with 14 bases between them. CDR3 protein: CSARGLAFGYNEQFF. CDR3 sequence (DNA): TGCAGTGCTAGAGGTTTAGCTTTTGGGTACAATGAGCAGTTCTTC.

In this sample, this clonotype turned up many times. CDR3 loop: CASSLQGDSYNEQFF. In DNA form, the CDR3 reads TGTGCCAGCAGCTTACAGGGGGACTCCTACAATGAGCAGTTCTTC. This chain connects TRBV7-3 to TRBJ2-1; 7 nucleotides match TRBD1. V lost 2 bases, J lost 0 bases, and 1 base stayed unmatched. Germline-derived CDR1 and CDR2 are SGHTA and FQGTGA. The CDR3 runs 15 residues. Full variable domain (missing parts from reference TRBV7-3 and TRBJ2-1): GAGVSQTPSNKVTEKGKYVELRCDPISGHTALYWYRQSLGQGPEFLIYFQGTGAADDSGLPNDRFFAVRPEGSVSTLKIQRTERGDSAVYLCASSLQGDSYNEQFFGPGTRLTVL.

The sample holds a few counts of this clonotype. The chain employs TRBV20-1 and TRBJ2-1, with TRBD1 identical over 10 bases. This CDR3 region has 17 residues. V gave up 3 bases and J gave up 4 bases; unmatched junction bases: 12. Germline V CDR1 and CDR2: DFQATT, SNEGSKA (reference sequence). The CDR3 region is CSARGARQGARYNEQFF. CDR3 in DNA: TGCAGTGCTAGGGGAGCAAGACAGGGGGCGAGGTACAATGAGCAGTTCTTC.

V usage is TRBV9 and J usage is TRBJ2-3; TRBD2 matches at 10 bases. Germline trimming cut 4 bases from V and 3 bases from J; bases unmatched to any gene: 8. The CDR3 contains 16 residues. Per the germline V gene, CDR1 is SGDLS and CDR2 is YYNGEE. CDR3: CASSPEAGGVTDTQYF. Written as DNA, the CDR3 is TGTGCCAGCAGCCCAGAAGCGGGAGGGGTAACAGATACGCAGTATTTT.

Ten or more counts support this clonotype. This rearrangement joins TRBV28 to TRBJ1-1; D is unclear. This CDR3 contains 16 residues. Germline V gene lookup returns CDR1 MDHEN and CDR2 SYDVKM. Trimming left V 4 bases short and J 4 bases short, with 19 bases between. The CDR3 sequence is CASSSATQSPGTEAFF. As DNA, the CDR3 is TGTGCCAGCAGTTCCGCCACCCAATCCCCTGGCACTGAAGCTTTCTTT.

This clonotype was seen more than once but under ten times. The rearrangement links TRBV7-8 to TRBJ1-2, with D unclear. Germline V lookup: CDR1 SGHVS, CDR2 FQNEAQ. The CDR3 runs 14 residues. V gave up 2 bases and J gave up 8 bases, with 15 bases separating them. The CDR3 reads CASSLSAPREGYTF. The CDR3 bases are TGTGCCAGCAGCTTATCGGCCCCTAGGGAGGGCTACACCTTC.

This clonotype was detected many times. The chain carries TRBV6-9 and TRBJ1-2; TRBD1 agrees at 8 bases. The CDR3 has 12 residues. Trimming at V came to 8 bases and at J to 5 bases, leaving 4 bases not matched to a gene. Germline loops: CDR1 MNHGY, CDR2 SVAAGI. The CDR3 region has the DNA TGTGCCAGCCCCACAGGGGGATATGGCTACACCTTC. Encoded protein: CASPTGGYGYTF.

This chain joins TRBV14 and TRBJ2-7, with 7 positions matching TRBD1. This CDR3 is 13 amino acids long. The V gene end was trimmed by 2 bases and the J gene end by 5 bases; junction bases not matched to a gene: 3. The germline CDR1 and CDR2 sequences are SGHDN and FVKESK. The CDR3 here is CASSQKTGHEQYF. As DNA, the CDR3 is TGTGCCAGCAGCCAAAAGACAGGGCACGAGCAGTACTTC. Based on the CDR3 plus reference TRBV14 and TRBJ2-7, the full variable domain is EAGVTQFPSHSVIEKGQTVTLRCDPISGHDNLYWYRRVMGKEIKFLLHFVKESKQDESGMPNNRFLAERTGGTYSTLKVQPAELEDSGVYFCASSQKTGHEQYFGPGTRLTVT.

This clonotype has more than one count but fewer than ten. CDR3 in DNA: TGTGCCAGCAGTTTAACACTAGCGGGACTCGAGCAGTACTTC. This codes for CASSLTLAGLEQYF. This chain joins TRBV27 and TRBJ2-7; 10 nucleotides match TRBD2. CDR3 length equals 14 residues. Looked up from germline, CDR1 is MNHEY and CDR2 is SMNVEV (reference sequence). With 2 bases clipped from V and 6 bases from J, the junction kept 4 bases outside the gene matches.

In the case of this clonotype: A read error may be the cause here, since a much bigger clone is one base away. This sequence joins TRBV6-2 or TRBV6-3 and TRBJ2-7; 9 nucleotides agree with TRBD2. There are 15 residues in the CDR3. Trimming took 0 bases from V and 2 from J; bases not matched to a gene: 2. Germline CDR1 reads MNHEY; CDR2 reads SVGEGT. In nucleotides, the CDR3 is TGTGCCAGCAGTTACTCGACTAGCGGAGCCTACGAGCAGTACTTC. The encoded protein is CASSYSTSGAYEQYF.

This clonotype was observed at least ten times. The genes are TRBV3-1 and TRBJ2-7; no reliable D call. CDR1 and CDR2 from the germline V gene are LGHDT and YNNKEL (reference sequence). The CDR3 loop spans 15 amino acids. The ends were cut back, 1 base at V and 3 bases at J, with 13 bases in the middle. CDR3 sequence (DNA): TGTGCCAGCAGCCAAGCCCCTCGGCTTGACTACGAGCAGTACTTC. Translating it yields CASSQAPRLDYEQYF.